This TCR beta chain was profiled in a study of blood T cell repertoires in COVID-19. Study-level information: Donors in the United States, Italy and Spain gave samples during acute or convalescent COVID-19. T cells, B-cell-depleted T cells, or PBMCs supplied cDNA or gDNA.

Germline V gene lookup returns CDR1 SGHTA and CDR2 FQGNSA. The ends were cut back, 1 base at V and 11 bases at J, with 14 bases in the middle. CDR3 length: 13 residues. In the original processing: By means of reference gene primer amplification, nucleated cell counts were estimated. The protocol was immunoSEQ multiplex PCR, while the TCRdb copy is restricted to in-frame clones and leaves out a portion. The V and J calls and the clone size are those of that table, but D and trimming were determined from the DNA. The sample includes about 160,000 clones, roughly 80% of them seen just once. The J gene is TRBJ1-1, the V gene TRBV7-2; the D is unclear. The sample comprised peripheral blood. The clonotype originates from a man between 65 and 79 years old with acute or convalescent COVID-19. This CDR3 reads CASSLGVGPAAFF. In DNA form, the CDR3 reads TGTGCCAGCAGCTTAGGGGTGGGCCCCGCGGCTTTCTTT.